The rows below give T cell receptor beta chains drawn from one sample of a study of blood T cells in healthy people across ages. In TCRdb, the 5' RACE reads were re-called with MiXCR into one record per CDR3 protein. The repertoire consists of hundreds of thousands of distinct CDR3 sequences, with more than 20% occurring once and the leading ten covering 3% to 4%. Sequencing used blood. The source of these receptors is a man between 65 and 79 years old in good health. Each CDR3 is given with its conserved first and last residue. D genes are given only for firm matches. For some rows the clone size is stated as once, few or many, or as a class when expanded; others skip it.

cdr3_nt cdr3_aa clone_size v_call d_call j_call
TGTGCCAGCAGCCAAGCGGGGGCCCGCTCCTACGAGCAGTACTTC CASSQAGARSYEQYF many TRBV14 - TRBJ2-7
TGTGCCAGCTCACCACGCGCCGGACTAGCCCACGAGCAGTACTTC CASSPRAGLAHEQYF - TRBV18 TRBD2 TRBJ2-7
TGCAGTGCTAGTAAGGCTAGCGGGAGGGCCTCGGGCAATGAGCAGTTCTTC CSASKASGRASGNEQFF - TRBV20-1 TRBD2 TRBJ2-1
TGTGCCAGCTCACCAGACACCATGAACACTGAAGCTTTCTTT CASSPDTMNTEAFF - TRBV18 - TRBJ1-1
TGCGCCAGCAGCTTGGCGACAGGGGTTTCCTACGAGCAGTACTTC CASSLATGVSYEQYF few TRBV5-1 TRBD1 TRBJ2-7
TGTGCCAGCAGGGGAGAGGCGCGTGAGCAGTTCTTC CASRGEAREQFF - TRBV2 - TRBJ2-1
TGTGCCAGCAGTGAGGGACAGAACTACGAGCAGTACTTC CASSEGQNYEQYF - TRBV6-5 TRBD1 TRBJ2-7
TGTGCCAGCAGCCGGGATAACACTGACAGGGGAGAGACCCAGTACTTC CASSRDNTDRGETQYF few TRBV12-3/TRBV12-4 TRBD1 TRBJ2-5
TGTGCCAGCAGAGGGCTGGGGTGGCAAGAGACCCAGTACTTC CASRGLGWQETQYF - TRBV28 - TRBJ2-5
TGTGCCAGTAGTACCGGGACGCGGTGGGGTCAGCCCCAGCATTTT CASSTGTRWGQPQHF - TRBV19 - TRBJ1-5
TGCGCCAGCAGCGCCGGACAGCAAGACTTCTACGAGCAGTACTTC CASSAGQQDFYEQYF - TRBV5-1 - TRBJ2-7
TGTGCCAGCAGCTCATTCAGCGGCCAGTCCCCAGAGACCCAGTACTTC CASSSFSGQSPETQYF many TRBV6-2/TRBV6-3 - TRBJ2-5
TGTGCCAGCATTCTAGGGGGGGCAGATACGCAGTATTTT CASILGGADTQYF - TRBV6-1 - TRBJ2-3
TGTGCCAGCTCACCATTCCAGCGGGAGGTTCTAAGCACCGGGGAGCTGTTTTTT CASSPFQREVLSTGELFF - TRBV18 TRBD2 TRBJ2-2
TGCGCCAGCAAACCAACGGGCGGGAGCAATCAGCCCCAGCATTTT CASKPTGGSNQPQHF few TRBV5-1 - TRBJ1-5
TGCAGCGCGAGGGGACCGGGGTACGAGCAGTACTTC CSARGPGYEQYF - TRBV29-1 - TRBJ2-7
TGTGCCAGCAGCCCCCGGGGCGGGATCGGTAAATACGAGCAGTACTTC CASSPRGGIGKYEQYF few TRBV14 - TRBJ2-7
TGTGCCAGCAGCTTTGGGGGTCTCCTCTACGAGCAGTACTTC CASSFGGLLYEQYF - TRBV7-8 - TRBJ2-7
TGTGCCAGCAGTTACTCACTCTACGATGAGCAGTTCTTC CASSYSLYDEQFF - TRBV6-6 - TRBJ2-1
TGTGCCAGCAGCCAAGGTGGGCAGGCCGGGGAGCTGTTTTTT CASSQGGQAGELFF - TRBV3-1 - TRBJ2-2
TGCAGCGCATCCCGGGACAGCTACATGAACACTGAAGCTTTCTTT CSASRDSYMNTEAFF - TRBV29-1 TRBD1 TRBJ1-1
TGTGCCAGCAGCTTAGTTGGCGGGGGCCTAAACACCGGGGAGCTGTTTTTT CASSLVGGGLNTGELFF few TRBV7-2 - TRBJ2-2
TGTGCCAGCAGCCGGGGGCGAGATCAGCCCCAGCATTTT CASSRGRDQPQHF - TRBV7-8 - TRBJ1-5
TGTGCCAGCAGGACCGGGACTAGCGGGACCGAGCAGTACTTC CASRTGTSGTEQYF few TRBV2 TRBD2 TRBJ2-7
TGCAGTGCTAGAGATGGGACAGGGGATTTGGAGACCCAGTACTTC CSARDGTGDLETQYF many TRBV20-1 TRBD1 TRBJ2-5
TGTGCCAGCAGCCACCCGTACAATGAGCAGTTCTTC CASSHPYNEQFF few TRBV3-1 - TRBJ2-1
TGTGCCGGCAGCATCATGACAGGAGAAAATGAAAGACTGTTTTTT CAGSIMTGENERLFF - TRBV9 - TRBJ1-4
TGCAGTGCTAGAGATAGCGGGAGGTACGAGCAGTACTTC CSARDSGRYEQYF - TRBV20-1 TRBD2 TRBJ2-7
TGCAGTGCTCATCTGACGGCTCTTGGAGCATTCTTT CSAHLTALGAFF few TRBV20-1 - TRBJ1-1
TGTGCCAGCAGCGCACTAGCGGCCTCCTACAATGAGCAGTTCTTC CASSALAASYNEQFF many TRBV7-8 TRBD2 TRBJ2-1
TGTGCCAGTAGTATGGAAGGGAGGACGTTTGAAAAACTGTTTTTT CASSMEGRTFEKLFF few TRBV19 - TRBJ1-4
TGTGCCAGCAGTTTACGGGAGTCTCGTGGAGAGATTCACTACGAGCAGTACTTC CASSLRESRGEIHYEQYF few TRBV6-5 - TRBJ2-7
TGTGCCAGCACCTCCCGGGCAGGCACCTCTGGAAACACCATATATTTT CASTSRAGTSGNTIYF few TRBV12-3/TRBV12-4 - TRBJ1-3
TGTGCCAGCAGCCCTAACAGGGCTGGGGCCAACGTCCTGACTTTC CASSPNRAGANVLTF once TRBV6-5 - TRBJ2-6
TGTGCCAGCAGTTCCGGGTCAGCCGGCACAGATACGCAGTATTTT CASSSGSAGTDTQYF - TRBV28 - TRBJ2-3
TGTGCCAGCAGCCTCGATACGGGAGGCACCTACGAGCAGTACTTC CASSLDTGGTYEQYF few TRBV4-2 TRBD2 TRBJ2-7
TGTGCCAGCAGCCCCGGGGACAGGGGAACAGATACGCAGTATTTT CASSPGDRGTDTQYF few TRBV11-2 TRBD1 TRBJ2-3
TGTGCCAGCAGCTGGGGGGCCTCCCTAGGGGACGAGCAGTACTTC CASSWGASLGDEQYF few TRBV28 - TRBJ2-7
TGTGCCAGCAGTCCCCGGCCAGGGAGTGGCTCCTACGAGCAGTACTTC CASSPRPGSGSYEQYF - TRBV28 - TRBJ2-7
TGCAGCGTTTACCCCAACGCAGGTGCTTTTGGGCAGTTCTTC CSVYPNAGAFGQFF few TRBV29-1 - TRBJ2-1
TGCAGCGTTGCCGGGGCGGGATTCGATGAGCAGTTCTTC CSVAGAGFDEQFF few TRBV29-1 - TRBJ2-1
TGCAGCGTTGAAGGTAGCGGGGCTTACAATGAGCAGTTCTTC CSVEGSGAYNEQFF - TRBV29-1 TRBD2 TRBJ2-1
TGCAGTGCTAGAGGGCGAAATGAGACCCAGTACTTC CSARGRNETQYF - TRBV20-1 - TRBJ2-5
TGCAGTGCTAGAGGACTAGCGGGAGCCTTCTCCTACGAGCAGTACTTC CSARGLAGAFSYEQYF - TRBV20-1 TRBD2 TRBJ2-7
TGTGCCAGCAGCTTACCTCGGACAGGGAACACCGGGGAGCTGTTTTTT CASSLPRTGNTGELFF few TRBV7-9 TRBD1 TRBJ2-2
TGTGCCAGCAGGACGATTGGCGGGGAGCTGTTTTTT CASRTIGGELFF - TRBV6-2/TRBV6-3 - TRBJ2-2
TGTGCCAGCAGCGTAGTAGGGCTTACCTCCTACAATGAGCAGTTCTTC CASSVVGLTSYNEQFF - TRBV9 - TRBJ2-1
TGCAGCGTCAGCGTGGGGACATTATACGAGCAGTACTTC CSVSVGTLYEQYF many TRBV29-1 - TRBJ2-7